This T cell receptor (beta chain) was profiled in a study of radiotherapy plus CTLA-4 blockade in lung cancer (dated by TCRdb to the late 2010s). General notes on the study: Objective responses were observed in 18% of enrolled patients, and disease control was achieved in around 30%. Findings and caveats that apply to the study as a whole: After treatment with radiotherapy and ipilimumab, TCR clones that originated in tumors expanded in peripheral blood. The strongest predictors of response, as reported, were early dynamic changes in blood T cell clones along with a rise in serum interferon-beta after radiation.

Library preparation was by the immunoSEQ multiplex PCR assay. Drawn from immuneACCESS, this table holds only the in-frame rearrangements with V and J called that TCRdb kept. Clones are partly lost; checked studies trace under half to an unresolved V gene and leave the rest unexplained. In this sample the table shows about 51,000 clones, 70% to 80% of which occur a single time. Jointly, the top ten make up 7.5% to 9.5% of the sample. According to the germline V gene, CDR1 reads SGHDT and CDR2 reads YYEEEE. V drops 5 bases and J drops 7 bases, leaving 13 bases in between. Measured from the cysteine to the phenylalanine, the CDR3 is 14 residues long. This entry keeps only the CDR3 DNA: 42 bases, framed from base 1. The study evaluated CTLA-4 blockade (ipilimumab) given together with focal radiation therapy in patients who had chemo-refractory metastatic non-small-cell lung cancer. Regarding this clone: Which antigen it targets is not known. Base qualities are not provided; no much larger clone lies one nucleotide away.

The sequencing used peripheral blood, collected from a patient treated with radiotherapy plus ipilimumab. The chain was built from TRBV5-6 and TRBJ1-6, with the identity of the D gene unclear. The clonotype comes from a human donor with non-small cell lung cancer who had a complete response to radiotherapy plus ipilimumab. The CDR3 region reads CASSLLYGNSPLHF. In nucleotides, the sequence is TGTGCCAGCAGTTTATTATACGGGAATTCACCCCTCCACTTT.